These T cell receptor beta chains were read from a single sample in a study of PD-L1 blockade in urothelial cancer. This table comes from immunoSEQ multiplex PCR, and its TCRdb copy is limited to in-frame clones, with some not included. The repertoire consists of tens of thousands of clones, with 80% to 90% occurring once and the leading ten covering 1.6%. Specimen: PBMCs, collected around atezolizumab (anti-PD-L1) treatment. Source of these receptors: a man aged 70 or older with urothelial cancer. The CDR3 runs from the conserved cysteine through the conserved F or W. D genes are given only for firm matches. Size is omitted from some rows. Given values are once, few, many or a class for expanded clones.

TRBD2 NA TRBJ2-3 TRBV7-3 15 CASSPRGGRKDTQYF TGTGCCAGCAGCCCCCGGGGCGGGAGGAAAGATACGCAGTATTTT
TRBD1 NA TRBJ2-2 TRBV6-6 16 CASSTRDRADIGELFF TGTGCCAGCAGTACCCGGGACAGGGCCGACATCGGGGAGCTGTTTTTT
TRBD2 NA TRBJ2-1 TRBV4-3 16 CASSLGLAGGNNEQFF TGCGCCAGCAGCCTGGGACTAGCGGGAGGTAACAATGAGCAGTTCTTC
TRBD2 NA TRBJ2-1 TRBV27 14 CASRVAGRWNEQFF TGTGCCAGCAGAGTAGCGGGGAGGTGGAATGAGCAGTTCTTC
TRBD1 NA TRBJ1-4 TRBV30 16 CAWGGQGLATNEKLFF TGTGCCTGGGGGGGACAGGGACTTGCAACTAATGAAAAACTGTTTTTT
TRBD2 once TRBJ2-2 TRBV9 17 CASSVDGASGMPGELFF TGTGCCAGCAGCGTAGATGGGGCTAGCGGGATGCCCGGGGAGCTGTTTTTT
TRBD2 NA TRBJ2-7 TRBV9 16 CASSSGLAGGTYEQYF TGTGCCAGCAGCAGTGGACTAGCGGGAGGGACCTACGAGCAGTACTTC
NA once TRBJ1-1 TRBV4-1 16 CASSQDSRDGDTEAFF TGCGCCAGCAGCCAAGATAGCAGGGATGGGGACACTGAAGCTTTCTTT
NA NA TRBJ2-1 TRBV29-1 13 CSVLASPYNEQFF TGCAGCGTTCTGGCTAGCCCCTACAATGAGCAGTTCTTC
NA NA TRBJ1-4 TRBV2 14 CASSGEQFNEKLFF TGTGCCAGCAGTGGAGAACAGTTTAATGAAAAACTGTTTTTT
TRBD2 NA TRBJ2-1 TRBV7-8 15 CASSFGLAGDSQGFF TGTGCCAGCAGCTTTGGACTAGCGGGCGACTCACAGGGGTTCTTC
NA NA TRBJ1-5 TRBV30 14 CAWSVGVGGQPQHF TGTGCCTGGAGTGTGGGGGTAGGGGGTCAGCCCCAGCATTTT
NA NA TRBJ1-2 TRBV2 13 CASSESNSGGYTF TGTGCCAGCAGTGAGAGTAATAGCGGTGGCTACACCTTC
NA NA TRBJ1-2 TRBV2 11 CASGGNYGYTF TGTGCCAGTGGGGGGAACTATGGCTACACCTTC
TRBD2 NA TRBJ2-7 TRBV2 16 CASSEKTSGSPYEQYF TGTGCCAGCAGTGAAAAGACTAGCGGGTCCCCCTACGAGCAGTACTTC
TRBD2 NA TRBJ2-7 TRBV2 14 CASSISGRAYEQYF TGTGCCAGCAGTATTAGCGGGAGGGCCTACGAGCAGTACTTC
TRBD2 NA TRBJ2-7 TRBV6-6 14 CASSYGRGSYEQYF TGTGCCAGCAGTTATGGGCGGGGGTCCTACGAGCAGTACTTC
TRBD1 once TRBJ1-5 TRBV27 14 CASWGQDFNQPQHF TGTGCCAGCTGGGGACAGGACTTTAATCAGCCCCAGCATTTT
NA NA TRBJ2-5 TRBV5-1 13 CASSPDSQETQYF TGCGCCAGCAGCCCCGACTCGCAGGAGACCCAGTACTTC
NA few TRBJ2-3 TRBV4-2 11 CASSHSGTQYF TGTGCCAGCAGCCATTCAGGTACGCAGTATTTT
TRBD1 NA TRBJ1-1 TRBV7-9 14 CASSLETGGTEAFF TGTGCCAGCAGCTTAGAGACAGGGGGCACTGAAGCTTTCTTT
TRBD2 NA TRBJ2-5 TRBV5-5 17 CASGGGGGRISQETQYF TGTGCCAGCGGCGGGGGGGGCGGGAGGATTTCCCAAGAGACCCAGTACTTC
NA NA TRBJ2-7 TRBV28 15 CASSPSGGSSYEQYF TGTGCCAGCAGTCCGTCCGGAGGGAGCTCCTACGAGCAGTACTTC
TRBD2 NA TRBJ2-1 TRBV10-3 18 CAIKVGTSGIDSYNEQFF TGTGCCATCAAGGTAGGGACTAGCGGGATCGACTCCTACAATGAGCAGTTCTTC
TRBD1 NA TRBJ1-1 TRBV4-3 14 CASSQEQGRTEAFF TGCGCCAGCAGCCAAGAACAGGGGCGAACTGAAGCTTTCTTT
NA few TRBJ1-5 TRBV2 13 CASSDYSNQPQHF TGTGCCAGCAGTGATTACAGTAATCAGCCCCAGCATTTT
TRBD1 NA TRBJ2-7 TRBV5-1 13 CASQDRAHYEQYF TGCGCCAGCCAGGACAGGGCCCACTACGAGCAGTACTTC
NA few TRBJ1-4 TRBV28 15 CASSLTGAANEKLFF TGTGCCAGCAGTTTAACGGGAGCGGCTAATGAAAAACTGTTTTTT
NA NA TRBJ2-5 TRBV13 11 CASSFGETQYF TGTGCCAGCAGCTTCGGAGAGACCCAGTACTTC
NA NA TRBJ2-1 TRBV5-6 16 CASSTGLGGWANEQFF TGTGCCAGCAGCACGGGACTGGGAGGATGGGCCAATGAGCAGTTCTTC
TRBD1 once TRBJ1-4 TRBV10-1 16 CASPHHSGTGWGKLFF TGCGCCAGTCCACACCATTCCGGGACAGGGTGGGGAAAACTGTTTTTT
TRBD1 NA TRBJ2-5 TRBV10-1 17 CASSTGTGDKGIGTQYF TGCGCCAGCAGCACCGGGACAGGGGACAAAGGTATCGGGACCCAGTACTTC